The clone carrying this T cell receptor beta chain was observed a single time. Germline V gene data show CDR1 as LGHNT and CDR2 as FRNRAP. Trimming left V 9 bases short and J 5 bases short, with 14 bases between. There are 13 residues in the CDR3. This sample is drawn from a study of cytotoxic CD8 clonotypes in ibrutinib-treated CLL. On the study more broadly: Overall, roughly 25 responses were partial and 2 complete; following median 68 months, about 15 patients stayed remitted and around twelve progressed.

Repertoires were generated with immunoSEQ multiplex PCR, while TCRdb's copy carries only in-frame clones and drops some. Here the sample spans roughly 110,000 clones, more than 55% being singletons. The chain couples TRBV12-5 to TRBJ2-1; D is tentatively TRBD1 or TRBD2 (6 bases each). Sequenced material: PBMCs, taken after 24 months of ibrutinib treatment. The source of this sequence is a human donor with chronic lymphocytic leukemia. In nucleotides, the CDR3 is TGTGCTAGCTCGGTAGGGGGGAACAATGAGCAGTTCTTC. It specifies CASSVGGNNEQFF.